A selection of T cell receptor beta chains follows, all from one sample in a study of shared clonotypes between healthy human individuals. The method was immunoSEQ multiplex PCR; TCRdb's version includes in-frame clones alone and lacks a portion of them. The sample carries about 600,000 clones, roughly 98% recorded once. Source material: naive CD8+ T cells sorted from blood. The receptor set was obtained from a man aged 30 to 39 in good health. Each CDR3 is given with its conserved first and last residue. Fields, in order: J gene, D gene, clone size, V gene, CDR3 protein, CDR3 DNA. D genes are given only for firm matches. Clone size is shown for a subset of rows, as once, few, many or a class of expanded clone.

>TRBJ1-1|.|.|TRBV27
CASSPMETGLNTEAFF
TGTGCCAGCAGTCCGATGGAAACAGGGCTGAACACTGAAGCTTTCTTT
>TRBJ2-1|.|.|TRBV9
CASSSGSVDEQFF
TGTGCCAGCAGCTCAGGTTCAGTGGATGAGCAGTTCTTC
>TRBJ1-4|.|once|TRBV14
CASSQSLGGRPNEKLFF
TGTGCCAGCAGCCAAAGCCTTGGGGGCAGACCTAATGAAAAACTGTTTTTT
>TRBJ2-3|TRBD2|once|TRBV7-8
CASSPLVAGVSTDTQYF
TGTGCCAGCAGCCCCTTAGTAGCGGGAGTTAGCACAGATACGCAGTATTTT
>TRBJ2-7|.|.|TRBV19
CATSPVPGPYEQYF
TGTGCCACCTCACCCGTCCCAGGACCCTACGAGCAGTACTTC
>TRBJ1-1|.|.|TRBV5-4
CASSERRQNTEAFF
TGTGCCAGCAGCGAGAGACGGCAGAACACTGAAGCTTTCTTT
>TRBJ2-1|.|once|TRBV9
CASSADENEQFF
TGTGCCAGCAGCGCGGATGAGAATGAGCAGTTCTTC
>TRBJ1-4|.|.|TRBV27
CAAEGKLFF
TGTGCCGCTGAGGGAAAACTGTTTTTT
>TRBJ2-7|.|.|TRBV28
CASTMGGFYEQYF
TGTGCCAGCACTATGGGGGGTTTCTACGAGCAGTACTTC
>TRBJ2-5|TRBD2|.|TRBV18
CASSPGRLAGVEETQYF
TGTGCCAGCTCACCTGGTAGACTAGCGGGAGTGGAGGAGACCCAGTACTTC
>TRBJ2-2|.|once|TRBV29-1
CSVVLSNTGELFF
TGCAGCGTTGTTCTTTCGAACACCGGGGAGCTGTTTTTT
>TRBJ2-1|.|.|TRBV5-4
CASSLGPSYNEQFF
TGTGCCAGCAGCTTGGGGCCCTCCTACAATGAGCAGTTCTTC
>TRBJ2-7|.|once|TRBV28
CASSPFSGQSSYEQYF
TGTGCCAGCAGTCCCTTCAGTGGGCAGAGCTCCTACGAGCAGTACTTC
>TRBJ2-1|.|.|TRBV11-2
CASSLVIAEPYNEQFF
TGTGCCAGCAGCTTAGTCATAGCGGAACCCTACAATGAGCAGTTCTTC
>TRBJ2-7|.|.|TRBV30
CAWSDAYEQYF
TGTGCCTGGAGTGATGCTTACGAGCAGTACTTC
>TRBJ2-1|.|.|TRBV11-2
CASSSDAREQFF
TGTGCCAGCAGCTCGGACGCGCGGGAGCAGTTCTTC
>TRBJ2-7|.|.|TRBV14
CASSSGSYLDEQYF
TGTGCCAGCAGCTCTGGGAGTTACCTCGACGAGCAGTACTTC
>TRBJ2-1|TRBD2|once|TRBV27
CASRRTSGSGNEQFF
TGTGCCAGCAGGCGAACTAGCGGGAGTGGTAATGAGCAGTTCTTC
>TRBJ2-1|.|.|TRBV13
CASNLGIGSPNEQFF
TGTGCCAGCAACTTAGGTATCGGGAGTCCCAATGAGCAGTTCTTC
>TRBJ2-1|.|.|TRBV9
CASKGADYNEQFF
TGTGCCAGCAAAGGAGCGGACTACAATGAGCAGTTCTTC
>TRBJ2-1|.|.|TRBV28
CASTHWLADNEQFF
TGTGCCAGCACCCATTGGCTGGCAGACAATGAGCAGTTCTTC
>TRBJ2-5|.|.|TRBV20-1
CSAYGGAQYF
TGCAGTGCTTATGGCGGGGCACAGTACTTC
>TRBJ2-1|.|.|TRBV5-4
CASSSTGTTNYNEQFF
TGTGCCAGCAGCTCGACCGGGACCACAAACTACAATGAGCAGTTCTTC
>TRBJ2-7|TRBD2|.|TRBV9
CASSVEAGAYEQYF
TGTGCCAGCAGCGTTGAAGCGGGAGCTTACGAGCAGTACTTC
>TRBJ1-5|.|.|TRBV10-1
CASSVGPGGNQPQHF
TGCGCCAGCAGTGTGGGGCCCGGGGGCAATCAGCCCCAGCATTTT
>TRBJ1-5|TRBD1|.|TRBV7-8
CASSPWTGVNQPQHF
TGTGCCAGCAGCCCCTGGACAGGGGTAAATCAGCCCCAGCATTTT
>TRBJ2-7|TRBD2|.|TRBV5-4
CASSFGTSGSYEQYF
TGTGCCAGCAGCTTCGGTACTAGCGGCTCCTACGAGCAGTACTTC
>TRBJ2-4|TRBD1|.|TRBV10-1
CASITGTGPSKNIQYF
TGCGCCAGCATTACCGGGACAGGGCCCTCGAAAAACATTCAGTACTTC